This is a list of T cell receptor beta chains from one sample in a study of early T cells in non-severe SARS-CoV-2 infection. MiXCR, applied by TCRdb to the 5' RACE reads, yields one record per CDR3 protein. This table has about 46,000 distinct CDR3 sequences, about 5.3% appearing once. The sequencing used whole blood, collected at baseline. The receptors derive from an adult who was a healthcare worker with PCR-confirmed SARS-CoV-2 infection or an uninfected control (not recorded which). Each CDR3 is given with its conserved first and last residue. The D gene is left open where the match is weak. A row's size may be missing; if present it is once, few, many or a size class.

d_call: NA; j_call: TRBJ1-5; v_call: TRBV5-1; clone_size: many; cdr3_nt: TGCGCCAGCAGCCCGGACAGTGCTAATCAGCCCCAGCATTTT; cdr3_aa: CASSPDSANQPQHF
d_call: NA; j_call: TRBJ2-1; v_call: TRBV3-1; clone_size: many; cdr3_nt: TGTGCCAGCAGCCCCACACGGGAGCACAATGAGCAGTTCTTC; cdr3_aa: CASSPTREHNEQFF
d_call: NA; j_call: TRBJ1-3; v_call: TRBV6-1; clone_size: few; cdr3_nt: TGTGCCAGCAAGACAATTCACTCTGGAAACACCATATATTTT; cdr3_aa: CASKTIHSGNTIYF
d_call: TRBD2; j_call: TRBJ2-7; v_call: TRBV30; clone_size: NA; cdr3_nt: TGTGCCTGGAGTGTTATGGGACTAGCGGGAGTCTACGAGCAGTACTTC; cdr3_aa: CAWSVMGLAGVYEQYF
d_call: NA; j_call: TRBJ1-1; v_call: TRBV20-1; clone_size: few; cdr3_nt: TGCAGACCCCCGGACAGCCGAAACACTGAAGCTTTCTTT; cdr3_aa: CRPPDSRNTEAFF
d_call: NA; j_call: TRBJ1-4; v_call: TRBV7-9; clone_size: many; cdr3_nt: TGTGCCAGCACGGGACCGCGAAATGAAAAACTGTTTTTT; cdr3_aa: CASTGPRNEKLFF
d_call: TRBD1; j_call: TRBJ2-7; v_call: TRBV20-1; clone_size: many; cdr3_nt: TGCAGTGCTAGTAGGGTTCGGGGACAGGGGGTCTACGGGCTCTCCTACGAGCAGTACTTC; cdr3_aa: CSASRVRGQGVYGLSYEQYF
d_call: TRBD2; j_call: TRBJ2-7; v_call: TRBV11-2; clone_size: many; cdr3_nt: TGTGCCAGCAGCTTAAGGGGACACGAGACTAGCGAAGACGAGCAGTACTTC; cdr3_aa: CASSLRGHETSEDEQYF
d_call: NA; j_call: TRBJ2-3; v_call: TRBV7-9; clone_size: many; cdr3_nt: TGTGCCAGCAGCTTAGCCGTGTCTAGCACAGATACGCAGTATTTT; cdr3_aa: CASSLAVSSTDTQYF
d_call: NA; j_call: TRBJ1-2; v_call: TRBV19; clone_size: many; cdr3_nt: TGTGCCAGTAGTAACAGGGACCATGGCTACACCTTC; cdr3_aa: CASSNRDHGYTF
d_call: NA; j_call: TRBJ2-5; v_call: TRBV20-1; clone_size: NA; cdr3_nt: TGCAGTGCTAGTAATGGAGAGACCCAGTACTTC; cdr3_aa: CSASNGETQYF
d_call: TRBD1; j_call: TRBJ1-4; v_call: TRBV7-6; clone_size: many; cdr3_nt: TGTGCCAGCAGCGCCACAGGGGGCGTTCTTAATGAAAAACTGTTTTTT; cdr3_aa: CASSATGGVLNEKLFF
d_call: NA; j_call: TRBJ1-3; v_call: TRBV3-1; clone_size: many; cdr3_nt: TGTGCCAGCAGCCAGAAGAATCGGGGAGCTGGAAACACCATATATTTT; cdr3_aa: CASSQKNRGAGNTIYF
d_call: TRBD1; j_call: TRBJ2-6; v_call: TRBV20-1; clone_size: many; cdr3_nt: TGCAGTGCTACCCGGACAGGGCCGAGCTCTGGGGCCAACGTCCTGACTTTC; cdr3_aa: CSATRTGPSSGANVLTF
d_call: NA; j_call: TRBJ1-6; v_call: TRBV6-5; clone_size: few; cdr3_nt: TGTGCCAGCAGTTACTCTACAGGGTGGGATTCACCCCTCCACTTT; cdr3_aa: CASSYSTGWDSPLHF
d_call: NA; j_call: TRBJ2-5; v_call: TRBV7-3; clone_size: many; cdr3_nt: TGTGCCAGCAGCTCCCGGACGGAAGAGACCCAGTACTTC; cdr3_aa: CASSSRTEETQYF
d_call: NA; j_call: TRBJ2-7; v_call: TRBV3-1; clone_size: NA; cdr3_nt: TGTGCCAGCAGCCAAGGGCAGGTGAGCTCCTACGAGCAGTACTTC; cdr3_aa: CASSQGQVSSYEQYF
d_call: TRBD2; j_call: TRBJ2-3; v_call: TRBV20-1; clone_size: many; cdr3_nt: TGCAGTGCTAGAGACCTTAAGCGGGGGAGCACAGATACGCAGTATTTT; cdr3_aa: CSARDLKRGSTDTQYF
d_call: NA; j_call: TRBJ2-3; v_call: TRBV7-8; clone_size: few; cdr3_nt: TGTGCCAGCAGGTCGATAAACAGGGACTCAGATACGCAGTATTTT; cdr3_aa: CASRSINRDSDTQYF
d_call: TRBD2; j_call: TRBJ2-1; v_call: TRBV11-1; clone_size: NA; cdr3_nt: TGTGCCAGCAGCTTAGTTCTGGGACTAGCGGACAATGAGCAGTTCTTC; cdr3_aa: CASSLVLGLADNEQFF
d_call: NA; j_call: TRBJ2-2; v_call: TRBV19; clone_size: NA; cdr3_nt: TGTGCCAGTAGTATTCAAGGGATTAACACCGGGGAGCTGTTTTTT; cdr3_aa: CASSIQGINTGELFF
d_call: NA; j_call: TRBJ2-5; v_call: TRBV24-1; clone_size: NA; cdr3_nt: TGTGCCACCAGTGATTTCCAAGAGACCCAGTACTTC; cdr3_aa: CATSDFQETQYF
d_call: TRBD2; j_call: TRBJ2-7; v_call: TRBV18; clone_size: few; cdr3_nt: TGTGCCAGCCGACTAGCGGCGAGCTCCTACGAGCAGTACTTC; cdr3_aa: CASRLAASSYEQYF
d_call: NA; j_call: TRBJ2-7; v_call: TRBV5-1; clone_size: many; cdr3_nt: TGCGCCAGCAGCTCTGGGCCGCGGGGCGACTACGAGCAGTACTTC; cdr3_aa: CASSSGPRGDYEQYF
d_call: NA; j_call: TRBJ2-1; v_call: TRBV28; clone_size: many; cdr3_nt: TGTGCCAGCAGTACCTTCGGGGACTCCCCAAAGGATGAGCAGTTCTTC; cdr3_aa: CASSTFGDSPKDEQFF
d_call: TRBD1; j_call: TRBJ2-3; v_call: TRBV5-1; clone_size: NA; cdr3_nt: TGCGCCAGCAGCTTGGCGCTCGGGACAGGGTTCACAGATACGCAGTATTTT; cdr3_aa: CASSLALGTGFTDTQYF
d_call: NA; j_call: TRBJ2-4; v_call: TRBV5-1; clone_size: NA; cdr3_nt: TGCGCCAGCAGCTTGTCCCCGGTCGGAAACATTCAGTACTTC; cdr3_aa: CASSLSPVGNIQYF
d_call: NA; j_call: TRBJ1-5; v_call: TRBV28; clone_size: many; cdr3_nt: TGTGCCAGCAAACCCGGAGGAGATAGCAATCAGCCCCAGCATTTT; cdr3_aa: CASKPGGDSNQPQHF
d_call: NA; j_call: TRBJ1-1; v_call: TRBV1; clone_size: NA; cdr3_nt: TGCACCAGCAGCCTTCTCTGGGGGGCAGAGACTGAAGCTTTCTTT; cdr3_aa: CTSSLLWGAETEAFF
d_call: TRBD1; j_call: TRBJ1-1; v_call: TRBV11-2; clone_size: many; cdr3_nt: TGTGCCAGCAGCATTGGACAGGGTGACACTGAAGCTTTCTTT; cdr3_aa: CASSIGQGDTEAFF
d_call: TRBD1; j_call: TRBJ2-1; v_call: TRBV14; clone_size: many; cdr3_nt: TGTGCCAGCAGCCACGGCGAGGGGGCTTTCGTCGGAGGAAATGAGCAGTTCTTC; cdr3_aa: CASSHGEGAFVGGNEQFF
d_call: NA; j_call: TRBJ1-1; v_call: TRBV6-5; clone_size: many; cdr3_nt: TGTGCCAGCAGTTACAAGGGGTTGGGCCCTGAAGCTTTCTTT; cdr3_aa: CASSYKGLGPEAFF
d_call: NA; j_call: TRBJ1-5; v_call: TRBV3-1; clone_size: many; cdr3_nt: TGTGCCAGCAGCCAAGAGGGGCGTGCTCCGCCCCAGCATTTT; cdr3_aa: CASSQEGRAPPQHF
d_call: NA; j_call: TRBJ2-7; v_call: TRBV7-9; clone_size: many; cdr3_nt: TGTGCCAGCAGCTTAGATGTCTTCTCCTACGAGCAGTACTTC; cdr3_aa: CASSLDVFSYEQYF
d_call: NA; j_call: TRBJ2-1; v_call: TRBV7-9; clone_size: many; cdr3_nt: TGTGCCAGCAGCCTTTACCGGACCTACAATGAGCAGTTCTTC; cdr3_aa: CASSLYRTYNEQFF